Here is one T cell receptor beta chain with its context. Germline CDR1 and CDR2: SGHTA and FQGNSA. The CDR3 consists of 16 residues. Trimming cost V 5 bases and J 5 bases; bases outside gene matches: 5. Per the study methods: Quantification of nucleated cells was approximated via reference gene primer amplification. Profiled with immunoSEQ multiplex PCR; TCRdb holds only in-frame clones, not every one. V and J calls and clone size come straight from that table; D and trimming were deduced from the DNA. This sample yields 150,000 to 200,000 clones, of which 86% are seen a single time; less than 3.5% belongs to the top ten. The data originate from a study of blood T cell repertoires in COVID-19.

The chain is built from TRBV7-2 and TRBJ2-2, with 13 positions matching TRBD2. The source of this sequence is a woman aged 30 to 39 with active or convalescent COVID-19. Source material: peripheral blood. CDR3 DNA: TGTGCCAGCAGCACTAGCGGGAGGGCTTTAACCGGGGAGCTGTTTTTT. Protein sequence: CASSTSGRALTGELFF.